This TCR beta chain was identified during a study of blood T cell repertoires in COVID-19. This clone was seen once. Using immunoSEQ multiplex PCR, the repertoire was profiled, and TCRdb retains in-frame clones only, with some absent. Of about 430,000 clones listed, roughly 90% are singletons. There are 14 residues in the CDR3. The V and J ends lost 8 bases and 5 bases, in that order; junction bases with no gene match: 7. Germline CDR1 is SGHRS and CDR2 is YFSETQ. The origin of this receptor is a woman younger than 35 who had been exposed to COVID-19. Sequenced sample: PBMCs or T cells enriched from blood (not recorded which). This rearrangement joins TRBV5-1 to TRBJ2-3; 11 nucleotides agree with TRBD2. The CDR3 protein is CASSGGAIVDTQYF. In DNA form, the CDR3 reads TGCGCCAGTAGCGGGGGGGCTATTGTAGATACGCAGTATTTT.